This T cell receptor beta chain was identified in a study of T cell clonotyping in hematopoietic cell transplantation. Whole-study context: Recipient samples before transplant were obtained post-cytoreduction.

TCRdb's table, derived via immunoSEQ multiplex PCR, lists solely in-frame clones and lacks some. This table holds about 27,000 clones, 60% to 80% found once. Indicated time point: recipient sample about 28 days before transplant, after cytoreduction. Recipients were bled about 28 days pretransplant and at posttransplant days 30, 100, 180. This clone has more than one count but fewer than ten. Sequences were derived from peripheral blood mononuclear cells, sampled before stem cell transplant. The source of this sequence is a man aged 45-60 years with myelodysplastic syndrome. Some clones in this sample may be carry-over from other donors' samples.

Here the CDR3 reads CASSFLGATYEQYF. In DNA, the CDR3 is TGTGCCAGCAGTTTTCTGGGGGCTACCTACGAGCAGTACTTC. The chain is built from TRBV28 and TRBJ2-7; D is possibly TRBD1 (6 bases). The V and J ends lost 3 bases and 2 bases respectively, with 11 bases between them. The CDR3 extends over 14 amino acids. Germline CDR1 and CDR2: MDHEN and SYDVKM.